This section outlines one T cell receptor (beta chain) sequence together with its context. Its specificity is not known. These data come from a study of graft-versus-host responses after intestinal transplantation. As for the study in general: Following induction with anti-thymocyte globulin, all recipients were given tacrolimus and steroids for about 3 years. Study outcomes and limitations: In recipient marrow, GvH clones were found, and some appeared first in ileum or blood. With peak circulating GvH clone levels came an association with early post-transplant HvG declines.

Using immunoSEQ multiplex PCR, the repertoire was profiled, and TCRdb retains in-frame clones only, with some absent. The sample includes tens of thousands of clones, more than 80% of them seen just once. This CDR3 has 14 amino acids. Trimming stripped 5 bases from V and 8 bases from J, with 19 bases between. Germline values: CDR1 SGHRS, CDR2 YFSETQ. The V gene is TRBV5-1, the J gene TRBJ1-2; D not resolved. This material consisted of PBMCs, taken approximately 320 days after intestinal transplant. This clonotype originated in a human patient who received an intestinal transplant, so some T cells may come from the graft donor. CDR3 loop: CASRREGADYGYTF. In DNA, the CDR3 is TGCGCCAGCAGGAGGGAGGGCGCAGATTACGGCTACACCTTC.